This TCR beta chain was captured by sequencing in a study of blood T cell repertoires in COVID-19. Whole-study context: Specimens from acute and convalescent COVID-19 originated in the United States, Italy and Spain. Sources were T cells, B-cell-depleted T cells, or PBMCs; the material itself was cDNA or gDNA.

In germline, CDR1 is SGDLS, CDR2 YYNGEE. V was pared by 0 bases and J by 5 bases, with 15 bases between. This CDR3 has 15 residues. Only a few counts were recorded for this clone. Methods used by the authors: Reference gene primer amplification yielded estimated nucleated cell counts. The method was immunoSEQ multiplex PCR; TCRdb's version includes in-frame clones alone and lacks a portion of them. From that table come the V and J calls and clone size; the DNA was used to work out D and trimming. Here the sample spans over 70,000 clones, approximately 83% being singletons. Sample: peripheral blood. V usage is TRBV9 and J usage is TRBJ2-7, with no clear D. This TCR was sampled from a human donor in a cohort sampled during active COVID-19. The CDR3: CASSVGGTPLNEQYF. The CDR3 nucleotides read TGTGCCAGCAGCGTAGGCGGAACTCCACTAAACGAGCAGTACTTC.